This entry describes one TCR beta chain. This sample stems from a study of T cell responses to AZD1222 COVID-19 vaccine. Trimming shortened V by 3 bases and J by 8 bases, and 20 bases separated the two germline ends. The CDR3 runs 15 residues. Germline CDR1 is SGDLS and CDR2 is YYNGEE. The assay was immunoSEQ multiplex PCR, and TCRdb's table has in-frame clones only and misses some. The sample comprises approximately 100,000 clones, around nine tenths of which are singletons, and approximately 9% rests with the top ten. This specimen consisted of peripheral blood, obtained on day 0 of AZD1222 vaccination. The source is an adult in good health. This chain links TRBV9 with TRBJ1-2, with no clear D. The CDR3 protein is CASSAVLGRSVGYTF. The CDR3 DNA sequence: TGTGCCAGCAGCGCAGTCCTAGGACGGTCAGTCGGCTACACCTTC.